These 13 T cell receptor beta chains originate from one sample sequenced in a study of blood T cell repertoires in COVID-19. Clones were read by immunoSEQ multiplex PCR, and TCRdb kept only the in-frame ones, dropping some. The sample has around 86,000 clones; 85% are singletons. The sample consisted of peripheral blood. Receptors originate from a man of 80 years or more with acute or convalescent COVID-19.

This chain links TRBV5-1 with TRBJ2-7; D possibly corresponds to TRBD1 (5 bases). Germline V gene sequence: CDR1 SGHRS, CDR2 YFSETQ. Trimming shortened V by 0 bases and J by 2 bases, and 9 bases separated the two germline ends. The CDR3 has 14 residues. CDR3 coding DNA: TGCGCCAGCAGCTTGGTCGACAGACCCTACGAGCAGTACTTC. It is translated as CASSLVDRPYEQYF.

V is TRBV7-3 and J is TRBJ2-7; a weak D match, TRBD2 (6 bases). The CDR3 totals 15 residues. Germline V gene sequence: CDR1 SGHTA, CDR2 FQGTGA. V gave up 5 bases and J gave up 2 bases, with 16 bases separating them. DNA for the CDR3: TGTGCCAGCAGCGTTCGGGTTAGCGGAGCCTACGAGCAGTACTTC. This gives the protein CASSVRVSGAYEQYF.

This chain joins TRBV11-3 and TRBJ2-2, with 14 bases identical to TRBD2. After removal of 4 bases from V and 5 bases from J, the junction contained 6 bases not matched to a gene. The CDR3 length is 17 residues. The V gene's germline CDR1 is SGHNT and CDR2 YENEEA. The CDR3 sequence is CASSSRLAGGPTGELFF. In DNA form, the CDR3 reads TGTGCCAGCAGCTCCAGACTAGCGGGAGGGCCTACCGGGGAGCTGTTTTTT.

In its sample, this clone was seen a few times. This rearrangement joins TRBV7-9 to TRBJ2-7; perhaps TRBD2 as D (6 bases). Trimming left V 0 bases short and J 0 bases short, with 12 bases between. Germline CDR1 reads SEHNR; CDR2 reads FQNEAQ (reference sequence). The CDR3 spans 16 residues. The CDR3: CASSLARVGSSYEQYF. The CDR3 nucleotides read TGTGCCAGCAGCTTAGCGCGGGTCGGGAGCTCCTACGAGCAGTACTTC.

The J gene is TRBJ1-5, the V gene TRBV24-1, with 8 bases identical to TRBD1. Trimming took 9 bases from V and 2 from J; bases not matched to a gene: 5. This CDR3 is built from 14 residues. CDR1 is KGHDR, CDR2 SFDVKD, per germline. CDR3: CATADRVGNQPQHF. CDR3 nucleotides: TGTGCCACCGCGGACAGGGTAGGCAATCAGCCCCAGCATTTT.

V gene TRBV3-1 (or the pseudogene TRBV3-2) combines with J gene TRBJ2-1, with a tentative D call TRBD2 (7 bases). Deletions cut 1 base from V and 0 bases from J, with 10 bases between. Germline lookup yields CDR1 LGHDT and CDR2 YNNKEL (reference sequence). CDR3 length: 16 residues. Written as DNA, the CDR3 is TGTGCCAGCAGCCAAGGTCGGGGGGCCTCCTACAATGAGCAGTTCTTC. It encodes CASSQGRGASYNEQFF.

This clone occurred a few times. The rearrangement uses TRBV19 and TRBJ1-4, with D possibly TRBD1 on 6 matching bases. The V and J ends lost 5 bases and 5 bases respectively, with 15 bases between them. Germline V lookup: CDR1 LNHDA, CDR2 SQIVND (reference sequence). This CDR3 is 15 amino acids long. In DNA, the CDR3 is TGTGCCAGTAGTCAACCACAGGGTTGGAATGAAAAACTGTTTTTT. Translated, it gives CASSQPQGWNEKLFF.

The chain employs TRBV6-6 and TRBJ2-1, with D possibly matching TRBD2 (6 bases). This CDR3 region has 13 residues. Trimming removed 6 bases at V and 8 bases at J, with 14 bases between. The germline V gene encodes CDR1 MNHNY and CDR2 SVGAGI (reference sequence). CDR3 nucleotide sequence: TGTGCCAGCAGCAACGGGGGTCGGGATGAGCAGTTCTTC. This codes for CASSNGGRDEQFF.

The chain has TRBV2 and TRBJ2-7, with 7 bases identical to TRBD1. CDR1 is SNHLY and CDR2 is FYNNEI in the germline V gene. V was pared by 5 bases and J by 2 bases, with 6 bases of the junction left unmatched. The CDR3 totals 14 residues. CDR3 sequence: CASSRTGETYEQYF. Written as DNA, the CDR3 is TGTGCCAGCAGTCGGACAGGAGAGACCTACGAGCAGTACTTC.

The chain combines TRBV7-3 with TRBJ2-2; D is possibly TRBD1 (6 bases). The CDR3 contains 15 residues. CDR1 and CDR2 (germline): SGHTA, FQGTGA. Between the trimmed V and J ends, which lost 5 bases and 0 bases, there was a span of 10 bases. CDR3 coding DNA: TGTGCCAGCAGCGGCAGGGGATCGAACACCGGGGAGCTGTTTTTT. Amino acids: CASSGRGSNTGELFF.

This rearrangement joins TRBV7-8 to TRBJ2-3; weak D call: TRBD2 (5 bases). The CDR3 runs 14 residues. Trimming removed 1 base at V and 3 bases at J, with 8 bases between. CDR1 and CDR2 (germline): SGHVS, FQNEAQ. As DNA, the CDR3 is TGTGCCAGCAGCTTAGATACGGGGACAGATACGCAGTATTTT. Encoded protein: CASSLDTGTDTQYF.

This chain joins TRBV19 and TRBJ2-1; D unclear. The CDR3 covers 13 residues. Trimming removed 1 base at V and 4 bases at J, with 5 bases between. Germline CDR1 is LNHDA and CDR2 is SQIVND (reference sequence). CDR3 in DNA: TGTGCCAGTAGTATAGTTAATTACAATGAGCAGTTCTTC. It yields the protein CASSIVNYNEQFF.

This sequence joins TRBV6-5 and TRBJ1-3; 7 bases agree with TRBD1. The CDR3 contains 15 residues. Per germline, CDR1 MNHEY and CDR2 SVGAGI. V was clipped by 2 bases and J by 6 bases; unmatched bases: 7. Here the CDR3 reads CASSYRTGEVNTIYF. The CDR3 coding sequence is TGTGCCAGCAGTTACCGCACAGGGGAGGTAAACACCATATATTTT.